The clone carrying this T cell receptor (beta chain) was seen repeatedly, ten times or more. Antigen specificity is unknown. CDR1 is SGHTA, CDR2 FQGNSA, per germline. The CDR3 runs to 14 residues. With V trimmed by 5 bases and J by 3 bases, 7 bases remained unmatched. The data belong to a study of naive and memory T cell subsets. Regarding the study as a whole: Findings for naive and memory subsets could not be checked against ground truth.

Both TRBC1 and TRBC2 were covered by a beta constant-region primer of two equimolar oligonucleotides. Ligated cDNA was amplified by four rounds of PCR with nested alpha and beta constant-region primers and SP2. A single record per CDR3 protein comes from TCRdb applying MiXCR to the UMI-ligation and nested PCR reads. The sample comprises around 18,000 distinct CDR3 sequences, roughly 10% of which are singletons, and more than 20% rests with the top ten. This TCR was sampled from a human donor in good health. Material for sequencing was central memory CD8+ T cells from blood. The rearrangement links TRBV7-2 to TRBJ2-7; 7 positions agree with TRBD1. CDR3 nucleotides: TGTGCCAGCAGCCCAACAGCAGGGGGCTACGAGCAGTACTTC. The encoded protein is CASSPTAGGYEQYF.